The following is a T cell receptor beta chain sequence with its context. Its matching antigen is unknown. The PCR employed 60 Vbeta primers together with 13 Jbeta primers. Produced via immunoSEQ multiplex PCR; TCRdb's table is partial and in-frame only. This table has under 150,000 clones, 84% appearing once. The sample comes from a study of cytomegalovirus exposure and HLA in healthy donors. The CDR3 covers 14 residues. V dropped 3 bases and J dropped 3 bases, with 15 bases sitting between them. Germline V CDR1 and CDR2: SQVTM, ANQGSEA. Although they were nominally healthy when sampled, donors likely had unrecorded immune exposures. Broader study findings: An analysis done earlier found most TCR beta V segments productive about 90% or about 30% of the time. It was assumed in the presence/absence analyses that sequencing depth was roughly uniform across donors. A later analysis appeared to link common viral pathogens to several of the most significant clusters.

What was sequenced was PBMCs. This receptor was taken from a middle-aged man in good health and CMV-seronegative. This chain connects TRBV29-1 to TRBJ2-7; D is perhaps TRBD1 (6 bases). The CDR3 here is CSVEFQGKDYEQYF. The CDR3 DNA reads TGCAGCGTTGAGTTTCAGGGGAAGGACTACGAGCAGTACTTC.